One T cell receptor beta chain is described in this entry. Its antigen is not identified. The entry originates in a study of multiple sclerosis patients with progressive multifocal leukoencephalopathy. Data came from immunoSEQ multiplex PCR; TCRdb stores just in-frame clones and leaves some out. This table has tens of thousands of clones, more than 75% appearing once. Time point specified: before natalizumab initiation. Prior interferon beta treatment was universal, and the PML patients were all female. Before the first natalizumab infusion, T0 blood samples were taken. Overall study findings and caveats: In most PML patients, TRB repertoires appeared less diverse by entropy.

Trimming removed 1 base at V and 4 bases at J, with 15 bases between. The CDR3 length is 16 residues. Germline loops: CDR1 SGHDT, CDR2 YYEEEE. Sequences were obtained from PBMCs. This chain uses TRBV5-6 with TRBJ1-5, with D hard to call. The receptor's source is a human donor with multiple sclerosis. CDR3 amino acids: CASSLRFGGGNQPQHF. The CDR3 region has the DNA TGTGCCAGCAGCTTGAGGTTCGGCGGTGGGAATCAGCCCCAGCATTTT.